The T cell receptor beta chain under discussion was sequenced for a study of patients and donors after allogeneic stem cell transplantation. CDR3 length: 14 residues. The ends were cut back, 4 bases at V and 0 bases at J, with 10 bases in the middle. The germline CDR1 and CDR2 sequences are ENHRY and SYGVKD. TCRdb called the RT-PCR reads again in MiXCR, with one record for every CDR3 protein. The sample shows roughly 880,000 distinct CDR3 sequences, about a sixth of them seen only once. J is TRBJ2-7 and V is TRBV10-3; D not resolved. The sequence was obtained from a human donor who was either an allogeneic HSCT recipient or a stem cell or donor lymphocyte infusion donor (not recorded which). It is not recorded whose cells these are; they may come from a transplant donor. Sample: blood, either unsorted or a sorted T cell fraction (not recorded which). The CDR3 nucleotides read TGTGCCATCAGTGCCCAGCTCAGCTCCTACGAGCAGTACTTC. This codes for CAISAQLSSYEQYF.